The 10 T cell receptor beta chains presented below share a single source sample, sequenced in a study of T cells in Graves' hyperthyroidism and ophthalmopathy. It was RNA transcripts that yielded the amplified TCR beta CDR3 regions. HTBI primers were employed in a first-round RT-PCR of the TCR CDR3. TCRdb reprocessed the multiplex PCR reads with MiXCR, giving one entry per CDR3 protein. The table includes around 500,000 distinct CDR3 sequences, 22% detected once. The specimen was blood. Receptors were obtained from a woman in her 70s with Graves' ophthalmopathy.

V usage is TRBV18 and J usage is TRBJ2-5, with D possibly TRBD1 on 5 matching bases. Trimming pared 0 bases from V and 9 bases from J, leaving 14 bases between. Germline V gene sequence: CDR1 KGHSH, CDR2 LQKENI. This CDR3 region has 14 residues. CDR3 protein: CASSPPGQNLPQYF. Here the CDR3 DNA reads TGTGCCAGCTCACCACCGGGGCAGAATCTCCCCCAGTACTTC.

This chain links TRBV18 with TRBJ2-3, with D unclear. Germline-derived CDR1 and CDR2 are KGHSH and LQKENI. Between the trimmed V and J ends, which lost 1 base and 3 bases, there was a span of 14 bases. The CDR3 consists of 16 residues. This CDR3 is CASSPQAATITDTQYF. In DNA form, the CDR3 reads TGTGCCAGCTCACCACAAGCAGCAACAATTACAGATACGCAGTATTTT.

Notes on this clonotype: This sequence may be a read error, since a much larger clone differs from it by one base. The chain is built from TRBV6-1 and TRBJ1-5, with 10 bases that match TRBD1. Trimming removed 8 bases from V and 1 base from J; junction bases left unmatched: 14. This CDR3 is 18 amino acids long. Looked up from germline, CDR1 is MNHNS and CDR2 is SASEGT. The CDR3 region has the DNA TGTGCCAGCGGAGGCCGGGACAGGGGAGAAGGAAGCAATCAGCCCCAGCATTTT. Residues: CASGGRDRGEGSNQPQHF.

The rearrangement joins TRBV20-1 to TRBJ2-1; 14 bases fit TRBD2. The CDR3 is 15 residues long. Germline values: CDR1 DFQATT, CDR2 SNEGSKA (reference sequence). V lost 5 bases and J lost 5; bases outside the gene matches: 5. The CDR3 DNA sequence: TGCAGTGCTCAAGGACTAGCGGGAGGTAACAATGAGCAGTTCTTC. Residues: CSAQGLAGGNNEQFF.

The CDR3 loop is CASGFSRYNEQFF. The CDR3 bases are TGTGCTAGTGGTTTTTCTCGCTACAATGAGCAGTTCTTC. The rearrangement joins TRBV12-5 to TRBJ2-1; D gene uncertain. This CDR3 has 13 amino acids. Germline V gives CDR1 LGHNT, CDR2 FRNRAP. V lost 3 bases to trimming and J lost 3 bases, with 6 bases between them.

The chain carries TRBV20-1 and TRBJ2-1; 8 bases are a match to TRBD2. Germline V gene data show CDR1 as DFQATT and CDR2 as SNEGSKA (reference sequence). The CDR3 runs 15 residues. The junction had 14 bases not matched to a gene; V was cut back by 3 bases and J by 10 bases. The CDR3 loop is CSASRGGRTLGEQFF. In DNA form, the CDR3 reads TGCAGTGCTAGTAGAGGCGGGAGGACCCTAGGGGAGCAGTTCTTC.

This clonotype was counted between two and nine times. The CDR3 region has the DNA TGCAGTGCTGACCGGGACAGGGGGCCGAATACGCAGTATTTT. Encoded protein: CSADRDRGPNTQYF. The genes are TRBV20-1 and TRBJ2-3; 12 bases agree with TRBD1. V was pared by 5 bases and J by 7 bases, with 7 bases of the junction left unmatched. This CDR3 has 14 residues. CDR1 DFQATT and CDR2 SNEGSKA come from the germline V gene (reference sequence).

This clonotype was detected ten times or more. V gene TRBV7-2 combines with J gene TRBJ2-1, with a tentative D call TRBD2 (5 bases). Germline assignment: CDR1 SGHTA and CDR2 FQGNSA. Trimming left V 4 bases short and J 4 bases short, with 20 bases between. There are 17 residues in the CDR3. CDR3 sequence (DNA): TGTGCCAGCAGCTCCCCTCCGGGGAAGCTGCTATACAATGAGCAGTTCTTC. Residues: CASSSPPGKLLYNEQFF.

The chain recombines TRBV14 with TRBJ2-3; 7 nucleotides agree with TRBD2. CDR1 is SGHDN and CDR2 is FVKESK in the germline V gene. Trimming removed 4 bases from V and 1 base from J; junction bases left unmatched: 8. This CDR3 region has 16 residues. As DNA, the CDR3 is TGTGCCAGCAGCCCCCCGGCCGGACTAGGCACAGATACGCAGTATTTT. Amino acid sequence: CASSPPAGLGTDTQYF.

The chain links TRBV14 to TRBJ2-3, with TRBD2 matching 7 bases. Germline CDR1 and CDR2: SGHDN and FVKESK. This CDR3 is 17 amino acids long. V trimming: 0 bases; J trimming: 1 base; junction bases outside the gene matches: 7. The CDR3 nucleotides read TGTGCCAGCAGCCAAGAACGAGCGGGACCCGGCACAGATACGCAGTATTTT. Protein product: CASSQERAGPGTDTQYF.